The clone carrying this T cell receptor (beta chain) has more than one count but fewer than ten. Deep-level running was used for the assay. Produced via immunoSEQ multiplex PCR; TCRdb's table is partial and in-frame only. The table includes roughly 1,100,000 clones, about 75% detected once. V shed 0 bases and J shed 0 bases, with 7 bases lying between them. This CDR3 contains 15 residues. CDR1 and CDR2 from the germline V gene are SGDLS and YYNGEE. The source of the sample is a study of shared clonotypes between healthy human individuals. The source of this sequence is a man younger than 35 in good health. V gene TRBV9 combines with J gene TRBJ1-3, with unresolved D. The specimen sequenced was memory CD4+ T cells sorted from blood. Subset specified: CD45RA-negative fraction. CDR3 nucleotide sequence: TGTGCCAGCAGCGTAGATATTGGCTCTGGAAACACCATATATTTT. This sequence encodes CASSVDIGSGNTIYF. Combining the CDR3 with reference TRBV9 and TRBJ1-3 gives the whole variable domain DSGVTQTPKHLITATGQRVTLRCSPRSGDLSVYWYQQSLDQGLQFLIQYYNGEERAKGNILERFSAQQFPDLHSELNLSSLELGDSALYFCASSVDIGSGNTIYFGEGSWLTVV.